These T cell receptor beta chains were read from a single sample in a study of T-cell reconstitution after alpha-beta-depleted transplantation in children. In TCRdb, the PCR reads were re-called with MiXCR into one record per CDR3 protein. The profile shows about half a million distinct CDR3 sequences, around 12% of them singletons. The input for sequencing was PBMCs from the stem cell graft donor, taken from the stem cell graft. The receptors stem from a human donor who donated a stem cell graft to a child with combined immunodeficiency. CDR3s leave out the opening cysteine and the closing phenylalanine or tryptophan.

V gene | CDR3 protein
TRBV25-1 | ASSESVGGTEAF
TRBV12-3/TRBV12-4 | ASSLGRTNEQY
TRBV3-1 | ASSQIPGQVVLTADNEQF
TRBV29-1 | SVERLGGHTDTQY
TRBV28 | ASRTRGANEQY
TRBV18 | ASSPPRTSGFNEQF
TRBV3-1 | ASSQDGRTAQGAF
TRBV27 | ASSFKIRGIQY
TRBV21-1 | DKASGKGDEQF
TRBV29-1 | SVRDRGLSYT
TRBV11-2 | ASSTEWDRINNEQF
TRBV20-1 | SARDPGIAHYEQY
TRBV20-1 | SARQGVTYEQY
TRBV4-3 | ASSQGPGLGDNEQF